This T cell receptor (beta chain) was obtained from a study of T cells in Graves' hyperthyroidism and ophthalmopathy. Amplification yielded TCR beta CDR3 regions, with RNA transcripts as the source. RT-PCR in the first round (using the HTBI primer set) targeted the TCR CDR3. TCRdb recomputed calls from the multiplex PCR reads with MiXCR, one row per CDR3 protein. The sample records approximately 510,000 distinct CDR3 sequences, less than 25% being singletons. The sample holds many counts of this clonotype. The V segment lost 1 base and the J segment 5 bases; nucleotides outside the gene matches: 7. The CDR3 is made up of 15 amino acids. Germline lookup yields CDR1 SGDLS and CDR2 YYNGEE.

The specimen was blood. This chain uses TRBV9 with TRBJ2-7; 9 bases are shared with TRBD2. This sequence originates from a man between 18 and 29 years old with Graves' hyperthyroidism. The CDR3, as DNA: TGTGCCAGCAGCGTACTTAGCGGGGGACGTGACGAGCAGTACTTC. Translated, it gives CASSVLSGGRDEQYF.